The source of this T cell receptor (beta chain) is a study of T cells in Graves' hyperthyroidism and ophthalmopathy. TCR beta CDR3 regions were amplified from RNA. The HTBI primer set served for first-round RT-PCR of the TCR CDR3. TCRdb reprocessed the multiplex PCR reads via MiXCR and lists one record per CDR3 protein. This sample has roughly 500,000 distinct CDR3 sequences, with roughly 50% found just once. The V gene's germline CDR1 is SGHVS and CDR2 FNYEAQ. CDR3 size: 14 residues. J was trimmed by 3 bases and V by 6 bases; bases with no gene match: 7. The TCR sequence derives from an adult woman with Graves' disease, either hyperthyroidism or ophthalmopathy (not recorded which). The V call is TRBV7-6, the J call TRBJ2-7; 8 bases match TRBD2. What was sequenced was peripheral blood or thyroid tissue (not recorded which). The DNA for the CDR3 is TGTGCCAGCAGTTCCAGCGGGGGCCGCTACGAGCAGTACTTC. It translates to CASSSSGGRYEQYF.